These 14 T cell receptor beta chains were all obtained from the same sample, sequenced in a study of blood T cell repertoires in COVID-19 (dated by TCRdb to about 2020). Library prep was done by the immunoSEQ multiplex PCR assay. Held by TCRdb, this immuneACCESS table contains in-frame sequences only and omits some clones. Under half of the omission traces to an unresolved V gene where checked; the cause of the rest is unknown. Recorded for this sample are about 130,000 clones; around nine tenths of them occurred a single time. The top ten clonotypes cover 11% of the sample. Sequenced material: peripheral blood. The receptors originated from a woman in her 70s with COVID-19, enrolled during active disease.

The chain combines TRBV3-1 (or the pseudogene TRBV3-2) with TRBJ2-1; D ambiguous. Germline V gene sequence: CDR1 LGHDT, CDR2 YNNKEL (reference sequence). Trimming cost V 1 base and J 10 bases, with 11 bases left between them. The CDR3 consists of 13 residues. CDR3 sequence: CASSQVLQSEQFF. CDR3 coding DNA: TGTGCCAGCAGCCAAGTACTCCAAAGCGAGCAGTTCTTC.

The chain joins TRBV6-5 to TRBJ2-6; tentatively, D is TRBD2 (5 bases). CDR3 length equals 16 residues. Germline-derived CDR1 and CDR2 are MNHEY and SVGAGI. The V end was cut by 2 bases, the J end by 0 bases, with 8 bases between. CDR3 sequence: CASSYLAGSGANVLTF. CDR3 coding DNA: TGTGCCAGCAGTTACCTTGCGGGCTCTGGGGCCAACGTCCTGACTTTC.

This chain connects TRBV5-1 to TRBJ2-7, with TRBD2 as a possible D gene (6 bases). V dropped 6 bases and J dropped 2 bases, with 15 bases sitting between them. Germline V gene data show CDR1 as SGHRS and CDR2 as YFSETQ. The CDR3 length is 14 residues. This chain's CDR3 is CASNPLSGAYEQYF. The CDR3, as DNA: TGCGCCAGCAATCCTCTTAGCGGCGCCTACGAGCAGTACTTC.

The V gene is TRBV19, the J gene TRBJ2-2, with a possible D match to TRBD2 (6 bases). The CDR3 length is 15 residues. Trimming took off 5 bases at V and 1 base at J, with 11 bases between the two ends. Germline V CDR1 and CDR2: LNHDA, SQIVND (reference sequence). This CDR3 is CASSAVAVNTGELFF. The CDR3 bases are TGTGCCAGTAGTGCAGTAGCGGTGAACACCGGGGAGCTGTTTTTT.

The V and J genes are TRBV2 and TRBJ1-1, with D maybe TRBD1 (6 bases). CDR3 length: 12 amino acids. Trimming stripped 5 bases from V and 6 bases from J, with 10 bases between. CDR1 is SNHLY, CDR2 FYNNEI, per germline. The CDR3 sequence is CASSLQGPEAFF. The CDR3 DNA is TGTGCCAGCAGTTTACAGGGACCTGAAGCTTTCTTT.

The rearrangement links TRBV5-6 to TRBJ1-2; D is unresolved. V was clipped by 3 bases and J by 6 bases, with 15 bases between them. The CDR3 runs 14 residues. The germline V gene has CDR1 SGHDT and CDR2 YYEEEE. The CDR3 reads CASSSDFSAHGYTF. As DNA, the CDR3 is TGTGCCAGCAGCTCGGACTTTAGTGCCCATGGCTACACCTTC.

The chain has TRBV3-1 (or the pseudogene TRBV3-2) and TRBJ2-7; TRBD1 matches 9 bases. Per the germline V gene, CDR1 is LGHDT and CDR2 is YNNKEL (reference sequence). The V segment lost 5 bases and the J segment 4 bases; nucleotides outside the gene matches: 9. The CDR3 is made up of 15 amino acids. CDR3 in DNA: TGTGCCAGCAGCTACGACCACAGGGGGCAATACGAGCAGTACTTC. Its translation is CASSYDHRGQYEQYF.

This clone has a single count. The genes are TRBV19 and TRBJ1-1; 9 bases agree with TRBD1. The J segment lost 0 bases and the V segment lost 10 bases, leaving 9 bases of the junction unmatched. Germline values: CDR1 LNHDA, CDR2 SQIVND (reference sequence). The CDR3 totals 15 residues. This CDR3 is CATLNRGLMNTEAFF. The CDR3 DNA reads as TGTGCCACCCTAAACAGGGGGCTAATGAACACTGAAGCTTTCTTT.

J is TRBJ2-7 and V is TRBV7-9; 9 bases agree with TRBD1. Germline CDR1 is SEHNR and CDR2 is FQNEAQ (reference sequence). CDR3 length equals 17 residues. J gave up 3 bases and V 1 base, and 10 bases lay outside the gene matches. In DNA, the CDR3 is TGTGCCAGCAGCTTAGGAGAGTGGGACAGGGAACTCTACGAGCAGTACTTC. Its protein product is CASSLGEWDRELYEQYF.

This chain links TRBV27 with TRBJ1-5; 10 bases align to TRBD1. Germline assignment: CDR1 MNHEY and CDR2 SMNVEV (reference sequence). Losses at the gene ends were 6 bases for V and 2 bases for J; bases not matched to a gene: 4. CDR3 length: 15 residues. CDR3 loop: CASSRTGGGNQPQHF. The CDR3, as DNA: TGTGCCAGCAGCCGGACAGGGGGAGGCAATCAGCCCCAGCATTTT.

The V gene is TRBV3-1 (or the pseudogene TRBV3-2), the J gene TRBJ1-1, with a possible D match to TRBD1 (5 bases). CDR3 length equals 19 residues. Germline V gene data show CDR1 as LGHDT and CDR2 as YNNKEL (reference sequence). Trimming stripped 1 base from V and 1 base from J, with 22 bases between. The DNA for the CDR3 is TGTGCCAGCAGCCAAGGCCGGGGGGGTAGAATCTCCTCGAACACTGAAGCTTTCTTT. Translation gives CASSQGRGGRISSNTEAFF.

The genes are TRBV6-5 and TRBJ1-6; TRBD1 matches 8 bases. V shed 5 bases and J 9 bases; nucleotides not matched to a gene: 3. CDR1 and CDR2 (germline): MNHEY, SVGAGI. The CDR3 spans 13 residues. Here the CDR3 DNA reads TGTGCCAGCAGTCCGGACAGGGTTTCACCCCTCCACTTT. Protein sequence: CASSPDRVSPLHF.

The chain is built from TRBV28 and TRBJ2-1; D perhaps matches TRBD2 (5 bases). Germline CDR1 MDHEN, CDR2 SYDVKM. V was pared by 5 bases and J by 6 bases, with 11 bases between. The CDR3 is made up of 13 amino acids. The CDR3 region has the DNA TGTGCCAGCAGTACCCAGCGGCCCAATGAGCAGTTCTTC. Amino acid sequence: CASSTQRPNEQFF.

V is TRBV5-6 and J is TRBJ2-7; 7 bases fit TRBD1. Germline CDR1 is SGHDT and CDR2 is YYEEEE. The CDR3 sequence is 15 residues long. Unmatched junction bases numbered 8, after V lost 0 bases and J lost 5 bases. CDR3 loop: CASSLVDRAKNEQYF. The CDR3 DNA follows: TGTGCCAGCAGCTTGGTAGACAGGGCGAAGAACGAGCAGTACTTC.